The clone carrying this T cell receptor (beta chain) was counted ten times or more. Germline V gene sequence: CDR1 SGHVS, CDR2 FNYEAQ. The germline V and J ends were trimmed by 6 bases and 2 bases, with 22 bases remaining between them. The CDR3 has 18 residues. With 10-nucleotide random UMIs, 5'RACE was used to make the cDNA. TCRdb reanalysed the 5' RACE reads using MiXCR and keeps one entry per CDR3 protein. This sample carries some 43,000 distinct CDR3 sequences, approximately 2.4% of them seen once, and the ten largest clones take 10% to 15%. This sample was included in a study of neurological immune-mediated disorders. In the study overall: The approximately 34 multiple sclerosis patients comprised 31 that were relapsing-remitting and 3 that were secondary progressive.

The unsorted libraries originated from 2 million PBMCs that had been stored at -80 C. The sample was PBMCs. This TCR derives from a man aged 30 to 45 with multiple sclerosis. This rearrangement joins TRBV7-6 to TRBJ2-2; D perhaps matches TRBD2 (6 bases). The CDR3 sequence: CASRQRGGTWLNTGELFF. CDR3 in DNA: TGTGCCAGCAGGCAAAGAGGAGGGACTTGGCTTAACACCGGGGAGCTGTTTTTT.